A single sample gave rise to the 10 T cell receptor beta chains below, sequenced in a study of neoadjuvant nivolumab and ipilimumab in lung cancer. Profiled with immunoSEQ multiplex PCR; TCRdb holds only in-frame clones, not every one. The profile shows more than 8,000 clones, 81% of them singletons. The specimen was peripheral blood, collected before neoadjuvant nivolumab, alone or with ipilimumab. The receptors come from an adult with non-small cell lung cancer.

The CDR3 sequence is CASSPPGTGYYEQFF. The CDR3 nucleotides read TGTGCCAGCAGCCCACCCGGGACAGGGTACTATGAGCAGTTCTTC. This chain uses TRBV11-2 with TRBJ2-1; 9 bases align to TRBD1. V gave up 5 bases and J gave up 8 bases; unmatched junction bases: 10. Looked up from germline, CDR1 is SGHAT and CDR2 is FQNNGV. This CDR3 region has 15 residues.

CDR3 in DNA: TGTGCCAGCAGCTTGTTAGGCGGGAGGACCACAGATACGCAGTATTTT. This gives the protein CASSLLGGRTTDTQYF. This chain links TRBV5-6 with TRBJ2-3; 8 bases map to TRBD2. The CDR3 covers 16 residues. V dropped 1 base and J dropped 2; count of bases not matched to a gene: 6. CDR1 SGHDT and CDR2 YYEEEE come from the germline V gene.

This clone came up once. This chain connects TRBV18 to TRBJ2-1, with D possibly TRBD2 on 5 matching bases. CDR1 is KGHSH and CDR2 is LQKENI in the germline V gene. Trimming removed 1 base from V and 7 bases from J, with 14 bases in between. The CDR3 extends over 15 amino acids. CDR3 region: CASSPRGFGKNEQFF. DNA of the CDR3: TGTGCCAGCTCACCACGTGGGTTCGGGAAGAATGAGCAGTTCTTC.

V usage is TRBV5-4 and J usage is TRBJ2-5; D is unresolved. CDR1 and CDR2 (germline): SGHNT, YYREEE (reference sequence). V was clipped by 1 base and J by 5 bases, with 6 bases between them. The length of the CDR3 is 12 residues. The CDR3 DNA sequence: TGTGCCAGCAGCTTGTTTCCGGAGACCCAGTACTTC. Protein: CASSLFPETQYF.

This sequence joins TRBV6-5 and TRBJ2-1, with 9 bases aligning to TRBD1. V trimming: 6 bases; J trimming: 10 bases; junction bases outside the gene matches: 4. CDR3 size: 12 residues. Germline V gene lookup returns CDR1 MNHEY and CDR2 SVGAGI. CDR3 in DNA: TGTGCCAGCAGATTCACAGGGGGCGAGCAGTTCTTC. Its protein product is CASRFTGGEQFF.

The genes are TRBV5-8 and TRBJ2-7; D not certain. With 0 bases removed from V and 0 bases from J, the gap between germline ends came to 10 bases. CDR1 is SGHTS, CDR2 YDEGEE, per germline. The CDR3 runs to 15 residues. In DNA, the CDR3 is TGTGCCAGCAGCTTGGTATCATGGGTCTCCTACGAGCAGTACTTC. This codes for CASSLVSWVSYEQYF.

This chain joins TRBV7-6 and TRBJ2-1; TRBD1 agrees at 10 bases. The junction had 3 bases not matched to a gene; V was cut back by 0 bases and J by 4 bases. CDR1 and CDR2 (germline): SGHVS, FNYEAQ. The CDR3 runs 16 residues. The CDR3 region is CASSLAPGQGYNEQFF. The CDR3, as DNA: TGTGCCAGCAGCTTAGCGCCGGGACAGGGGTACAATGAGCAGTTCTTC. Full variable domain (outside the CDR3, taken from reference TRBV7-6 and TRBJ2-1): GAGVSQSPRYKVTKRGQDVALRCDPISGHVSLYWYRQALGQGPEFLTYFNYEAQQDKSGLPNDRFSAERPEGSISTLTIQRTEQRDSAMYRCASSLAPGQGYNEQFFGPGTRLTVL.

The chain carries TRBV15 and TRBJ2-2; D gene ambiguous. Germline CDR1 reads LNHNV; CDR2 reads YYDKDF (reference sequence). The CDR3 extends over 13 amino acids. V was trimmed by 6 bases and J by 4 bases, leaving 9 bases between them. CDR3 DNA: TGTGCCACCAGGTCGTTTGGCACCGGGGAGCTGTTTTTT. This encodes CATRSFGTGELFF.

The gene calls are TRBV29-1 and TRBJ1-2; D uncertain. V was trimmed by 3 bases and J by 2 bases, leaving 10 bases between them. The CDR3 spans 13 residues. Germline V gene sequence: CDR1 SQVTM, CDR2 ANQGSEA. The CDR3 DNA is TGCAGCGTTGATGGGCGGGAGAACTATGGCTACACCTTC. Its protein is CSVDGRENYGYTF.

CDR3 region: CASGLGTVEKLFF. The DNA of the CDR3 is TGTGCTAGTGGTCTTGGGACCGTCGAAAAACTGTTTTTT. This chain links TRBV12-5 with TRBJ1-4, with D perhaps TRBD1 (5 bases). Germline V gene sequence: CDR1 LGHNT, CDR2 FRNRAP. This CDR3 is built from 13 residues. V was shortened by 5 bases and J by 8 bases, with 12 bases between the two germline ends.